Below, 20 T cell receptor beta chains from the same sample are listed, as sequenced in a study of cytomegalovirus exposure and HLA in healthy donors. The PCR made use of 60 Vbeta and 13 Jbeta primers. Assay used: immunoSEQ multiplex PCR; TCRdb lists only in-frame clones, some missing. The sample shows around 210,000 clones, around 80% of them seen only once. Sequenced: PBMCs. These receptors were taken from a boy between 10 and 17 years old in good health and CMV-seronegative.

The V and J genes are TRBV11-2 and TRBJ1-3; D not certain. This CDR3 has 12 residues. CDR1 is SGHAT and CDR2 is FQNNGV in the germline V gene. With 5 bases removed from V and 5 bases from J, the gap between germline ends came to 7 bases. The CDR3 loop is CASSHRRNTIYF. The CDR3 DNA reads TGTGCCAGCAGCCATAGAAGAAACACCATATATTTT.

The chain links TRBV29-1 to TRBJ1-2, with a tentative D call TRBD1 (6 bases). Deletions cut 6 bases from V and 6 bases from J, with 17 bases between. CDR1 is SQVTM and CDR2 is ANQGSEA in the germline V gene. The CDR3 sequence is 13 residues long. The CDR3 region is CSVIFDRNNGYTF. CDR3 DNA sequence: TGCAGCGTGATCTTTGACAGGAACAATGGCTACACCTTC. Combining the CDR3 with reference TRBV29-1 and TRBJ1-2 gives the whole variable domain SAVISQKPSRDICQRGTSLTIQCQVDSQVTMMFWYRQQPGQSLTLIATANQGSEATYESGFVIDKFPISRPNLTFSTLTVSNMSPEDSSIYLCSVIFDRNNGYTFGSGTRLTVV.

The chain links TRBV19 to TRBJ1-2; D perhaps matches TRBD1 (5 bases). V gave up 7 bases and J gave up 0 bases, with 15 bases separating them. Germline V gene sequence: CDR1 LNHDA, CDR2 SQIVND (reference sequence). CDR3 length: 15 amino acids. This chain's CDR3 is CASTLLWDSNYGYTF. As DNA, the CDR3 is TGTGCCAGTACCCTCCTTTGGGACTCTAACTATGGCTACACCTTC. Variable domain in full (rest from reference TRBV19 and TRBJ1-2): DGGITQSPKYLFRKEGQNVTLSCEQNLNHDAMYWYRQDPGQGLRLIYYSQIVNDFQKGDIAEGYSVSREKKESFPLTVTSAQKNPTAFYLCASTLLWDSNYGYTFGSGTRLTVV.

This chain joins TRBV7-9 and TRBJ2-7; D ambiguous. From germline, CDR1 is SEHNR and CDR2 FQNEAQ (reference sequence). V gave up 3 bases and J gave up 5 bases, with 14 bases separating them. The CDR3 covers 14 residues. The chain's CDR3 is CASSLFGLENEQYF. CDR3 DNA: TGTGCCAGCAGCTTGTTTGGGCTTGAGAACGAGCAGTACTTC.

This chain links TRBV18 with TRBJ1-1; D is unclear. Germline CDR1 reads KGHSH; CDR2 reads LQKENI. The CDR3 runs to 15 residues. Trimming stripped 1 base from V and 4 bases from J, with 13 bases between. CDR3 in amino acids: CASSPLVLLGTEAFF. The CDR3 DNA reads as TGTGCCAGCTCACCACTGGTCCTTCTCGGCACTGAAGCTTTCTTT.

This chain uses TRBV5-4 with TRBJ2-7, with 15 bases aligning to TRBD2. V lost 4 bases and J lost 6; bases outside the gene matches: 14. This CDR3 region has 18 residues. CDR1 is SGHNT, CDR2 YYREEE, per germline (reference sequence). The chain's CDR3 is CASSVGLAGGSSLGEQYF. The CDR3, as DNA: TGTGCCAGCAGCGTGGGACTAGCGGGAGGTTCATCCTTAGGCGAGCAGTACTTC. The complete variable domain, with remaining parts taken from reference TRBV5-4 and TRBJ2-7, reads ETGVTQSPTHLIKTRGQQVTLRCSSQSGHNTVSWYQQALGQGPQFIFQYYREEENGRGNFPPRFSGLQFPNYSSELNVNALELDDSALYLCASSVGLAGGSSLGEQYFGPGTRLTVT.

V is TRBV30 and J is TRBJ2-1; TRBD2 aligns across 8 bases. The CDR3 has 15 residues. V trimming: 8 bases; J trimming: 4 bases; junction bases outside the gene matches: 13. Germline V gene data show CDR1 as GTSNPN and CDR2 as SVGIG (reference sequence). This chain's CDR3 is CAQRALAASYNEQFF. CDR3 in DNA: TGTGCCCAGAGGGCACTAGCGGCGTCGTACAATGAGCAGTTCTTC.

This clone showed up just a few times. The chain is built from TRBV5-6 and TRBJ2-1; 7 bases line up with TRBD2. CDR3 length: 14 residues. Germline assignment: CDR1 SGHDT and CDR2 YYEEEE. The trim removed 4 bases at V and 6 bases at J, leaving 7 bases unmatched. CDR3 DNA sequence: TGTGCCAGCAGCGGGGGACTAATTGCCAATGAGCAGTTCTTC. Protein: CASSGGLIANEQFF. The full variable domain, its missing parts supplied by reference TRBV5-6 and TRBJ2-1, is DAGVTQSPTHLIKTRGQQVTLRCSPKSGHDTVSWYQQALGQGPQFIFQYYEEEERQRGNFPDRFSGHQFPNYSSELNVNALLLGDSALYLCASSGGLIANEQFFGPGTRLTVL.

The rearrangement joins TRBV2 to TRBJ1-1; D is possibly TRBD1 (5 bases). The CDR3 has 16 amino acids. Trimming left V 7 bases short and J 0 bases short, with 18 bases between. From germline, CDR1 is SNHLY and CDR2 FYNNEI. The CDR3 DNA reads TGTGCCAGCACCTTTGCCAGGGCACAGTTGAACACTGAAGCTTTCTTT. Protein product: CASTFARAQLNTEAFF.

The rearrangement uses TRBV5-1 and TRBJ2-3; D is unclear. Trimming stripped 1 base from V and 2 bases from J, with 11 bases between. CDR3 length: 15 residues. Germline CDR1 SGHRS, CDR2 YFSETQ. For the CDR3, the DNA is TGCGCCAGCAGCTTGTCCCCCAGAACCACAGATACGCAGTATTTT. Translated, it gives CASSLSPRTTDTQYF.

The V gene is TRBV11-2, the J gene TRBJ2-7; 10 bases are shared with TRBD1. The CDR3 consists of 16 residues. The V segment lost 2 bases and the J segment 2 bases; nucleotides outside the gene matches: 6. The germline gives CDR1 SGHAT, CDR2 FQNNGV. The CDR3 is CASSLQPGQGPYEQYF. As DNA, the CDR3 is TGTGCCAGCAGCTTACAACCGGGACAGGGGCCCTACGAGCAGTACTTC.

This chain connects TRBV27 to TRBJ2-1; a weak D match, TRBD2 (6 bases). Trimming removed 2 bases from V and 5 bases from J, with 10 bases in between. This CDR3 has 14 residues. CDR1 is MNHEY and CDR2 is SMNVEV in the germline V gene (reference sequence). This chain's CDR3 is CASSLRSGNNEQFF. The CDR3 DNA sequence: TGTGCCAGCAGTTTACGTAGCGGCAACAATGAGCAGTTCTTC.

CDR3 in amino acids: CASSPRDTYQFF. The DNA for the CDR3 is TGTGCCAGCAGCCCCCGGGACACCTACCAGTTCTTC. V is TRBV7-2 and J is TRBJ2-1, with a possible D match to TRBD1 (6 bases). V lost 5 bases and J lost 13, with 15 bases in between. The CDR3 contains 12 residues. CDR1 is SGHTA and CDR2 is FQGNSA in the germline V gene.

V usage is TRBV27 and J usage is TRBJ1-2, with 8 bases lining up with TRBD1. V was clipped by 5 bases and J by 7 bases; unmatched bases: 9. Germline V gives CDR1 MNHEY, CDR2 SMNVEV (reference sequence). The length of the CDR3 is 14 residues. CDR3 sequence reads: CASSVIQGDPGYTF. The CDR3 DNA reads TGTGCCAGCAGTGTCATACAGGGGGACCCTGGCTACACCTTC.

The chain combines TRBV29-1 with TRBJ2-2; D possibly corresponds to TRBD2 (6 bases). Germline V gives CDR1 SQVTM, CDR2 ANQGSEA. This CDR3 has 14 amino acids. V lost 5 bases to trimming and J lost 4 bases, with 14 bases between them. The CDR3 DNA reads TGCAGCGTTATTGGAGGGGTCGGCACCGGGGAGCTGTTTTTT. Residues: CSVIGGVGTGELFF.

This sequence joins TRBV30 and TRBJ2-1; weak D call: TRBD2 (5 bases). The V and J ends lost 4 bases and 10 bases respectively, with 14 bases between them. The CDR3 length is 12 residues. Germline-derived CDR1 and CDR2 are GTSNPN and SVGIG (reference sequence). This CDR3 reads CAWTNSGGEQFF. CDR3 nucleotides: TGTGCCTGGACCAACAGCGGAGGCGAGCAGTTCTTC.

Points on this clone: The conserved phenylalanine or tryptophan normally closing the CDR3 is absent here, so this likely arose from a read error. The CDR3 DNA is TGTGCCAGCAGCGCCACAGGGGGGAGAGGTGGCTACACCTCC. Protein: CASSATGGRGGYTS. The rearrangement joins TRBV11-2 to TRBJ1-2; 8 bases are a match to TRBD1. This CDR3 contains 14 residues. Germline V gene lookup returns CDR1 SGHAT and CDR2 FQNNGV. Trimming took 5 bases from V and 7 from J; bases not matched to a gene: 9.

The chain couples TRBV7-9 to TRBJ2-7, with 10 nucleotides matching TRBD2. The CDR3 length is 16 residues. The germline V gene has CDR1 SEHNR and CDR2 FQNEAQ (reference sequence). V lost 5 bases, J lost 5 bases, and 12 bases stayed unmatched. The CDR3 reads CASSQARASGRDEQYF. CDR3 sequence (DNA): TGTGCCAGCAGCCAAGCTCGGGCTAGCGGGAGAGACGAGCAGTACTTC.

The rearrangement joins TRBV7-3 to TRBJ2-3, with a possible D match to TRBD1 (5 bases). V was trimmed by 6 bases and J by 4 bases, leaving 14 bases between them. This CDR3 has 14 amino acids. Looked up from germline, CDR1 is SGHTA and CDR2 is FQGTGA. CDR3 DNA sequence: TGTGCCAGCAGGGCACGGACACCGGCAGATACGCAGTATTTT. Translating it yields CASRARTPADTQYF. The full variable domain, in which reference TRBV7-3 and TRBJ2-3 provide the parts outside the CDR3, is GAGVSQTPSNKVTEKGKYVELRCDPISGHTALYWYRQSLGQGPEFLIYFQGTGAADDSGLPNDRFFAVRPEGSVSTLKIQRTERGDSAVYLCASRARTPADTQYFGPGTRLTVL.

The rearrangement joins TRBV10-2 to TRBJ2-5; the D gene is possibly TRBD2 (6 bases). Germline loops: CDR1 WSHSY, CDR2 SAAADI. The CDR3 runs 12 residues. The V gene lost 2 bases and the J gene lost 5 bases, with 6 bases spanning the gap. In DNA, the CDR3 is TGCGCCAGCAGTGAGGGGAGGGAGACCCAGTACTTC. Translated: CASSEGRETQYF.